Sequencing of this TCR beta chain was carried out in a study of cytomegalovirus exposure and HLA in healthy donors. Primers included in the PCR were 60 Vbeta and 13 Jbeta primers. Some clones are missing from TCRdb's copy, which holds only in-frame ones; the method was immunoSEQ multiplex PCR. Of around 150,000 clones listed, 70% are singletons. Study conclusions and caveats: Among the sequence variants, a highly shared cluster was likely an artifact of sequencing.

Per germline, CDR1 SGHRS and CDR2 YFSETQ. V was trimmed by 4 bases and J by 3 bases, leaving 13 bases between them. This CDR3 comprises 14 residues. Concerning this clone: Its antigen remains unidentified.

The receptor was isolated from a man aged 18 to 30 in good health and CMV-seropositive. The specimen sequenced was PBMCs. This rearrangement joins TRBV5-1 to TRBJ1-2; possible D gene TRBD1, 5 bases. DNA for the CDR3: TGCGCCAGCAGCGATCAGGGCAGCCACTATGGCTACACCTTC. This translates into CASSDQGSHYGYTF.